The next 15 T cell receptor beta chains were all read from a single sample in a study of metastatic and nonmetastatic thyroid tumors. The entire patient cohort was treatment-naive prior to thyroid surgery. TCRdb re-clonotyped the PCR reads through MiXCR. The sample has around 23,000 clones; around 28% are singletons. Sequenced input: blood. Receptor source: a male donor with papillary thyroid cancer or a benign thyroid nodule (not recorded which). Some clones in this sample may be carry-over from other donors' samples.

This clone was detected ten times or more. The CDR3 coding sequence is TGTGCCAGCAGCCATGGCGGGAACACCGGGGAGCTGTTTTTT. This sequence encodes CASSHGGNTGELFF. V and J are TRBV28 and TRBJ2-2; D unclear. The CDR3 runs 14 residues. The V and J ends lost 6 bases and 1 base respectively, with 9 bases between them. Germline V gene data show CDR1 as MDHEN and CDR2 as SYDVKM.

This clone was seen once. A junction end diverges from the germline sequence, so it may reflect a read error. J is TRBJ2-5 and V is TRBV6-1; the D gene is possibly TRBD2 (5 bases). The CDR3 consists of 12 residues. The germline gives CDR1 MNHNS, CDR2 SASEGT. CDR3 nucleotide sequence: TGTGCCAGCAGAACCGTGACTACTTCCCACTACTTC. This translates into CASRTVTTSHYF.

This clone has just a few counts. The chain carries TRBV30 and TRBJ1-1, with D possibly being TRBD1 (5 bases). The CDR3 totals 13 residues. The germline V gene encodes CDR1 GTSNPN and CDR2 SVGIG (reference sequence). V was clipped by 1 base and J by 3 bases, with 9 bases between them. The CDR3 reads CAWSAWGDTEAFF. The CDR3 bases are TGTGCCTGGAGTGCCTGGGGCGACACTGAAGCTTTCTTT. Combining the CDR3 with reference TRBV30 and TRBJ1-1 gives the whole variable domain SQTIHQWPATLVQPVGSPLSLECTVEGTSNPNLYWYRQAAGRGLQLLFYSVGIGQISSEVPQNLSASRPQDRQFILSSKKLLLSDSGFYLCAWSAWGDTEAFFGQGTRLTVV.

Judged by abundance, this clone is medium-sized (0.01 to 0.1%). CDR3 coding DNA: TGTGCCAGCAGTCCCCCTTCGGGGGATAATTCACCCCTCCACTTT. Its protein product is CASSPPSGDNSPLHF. The rearrangement links TRBV6-1 to TRBJ1-6; D might be TRBD1 (5 bases). V shed 5 bases and J shed 5 bases, with 13 bases lying between them. The length of the CDR3 is 15 residues. The germline gives CDR1 MNHNS, CDR2 SASEGT.

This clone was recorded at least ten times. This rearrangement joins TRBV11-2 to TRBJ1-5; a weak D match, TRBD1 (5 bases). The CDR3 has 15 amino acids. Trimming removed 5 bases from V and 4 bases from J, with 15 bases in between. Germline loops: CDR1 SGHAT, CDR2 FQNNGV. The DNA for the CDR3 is TGTGCCAGCAGCCTACAAGGGGTCGGAAATCAGCCCCAGCATTTT. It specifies CASSLQGVGNQPQHF.

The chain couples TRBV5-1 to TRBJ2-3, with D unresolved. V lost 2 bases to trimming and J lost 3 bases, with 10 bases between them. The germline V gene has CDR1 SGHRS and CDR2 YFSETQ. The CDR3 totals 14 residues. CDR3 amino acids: CASSLEMGTDTQYF. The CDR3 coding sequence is TGCGCCAGCAGCTTAGAGATGGGGACAGATACGCAGTATTTT.

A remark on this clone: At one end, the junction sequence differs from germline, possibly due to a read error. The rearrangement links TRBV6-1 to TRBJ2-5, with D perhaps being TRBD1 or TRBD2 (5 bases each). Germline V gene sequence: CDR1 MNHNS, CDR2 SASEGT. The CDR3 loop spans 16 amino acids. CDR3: CASELFGTVAVETKYF. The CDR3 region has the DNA TGTGCCAGCGAATTATTTGGGACCGTGGCGGTAGAGACCAAGTACTTC.

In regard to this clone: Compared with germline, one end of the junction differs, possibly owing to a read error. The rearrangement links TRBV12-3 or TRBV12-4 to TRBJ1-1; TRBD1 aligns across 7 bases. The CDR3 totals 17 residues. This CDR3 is CASSPTGTDLMNIEAFF. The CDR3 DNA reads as TGTGCCAGCAGTCCAACCGGGACAGACTTAATGAACATTGAAGCTTTCTTT.

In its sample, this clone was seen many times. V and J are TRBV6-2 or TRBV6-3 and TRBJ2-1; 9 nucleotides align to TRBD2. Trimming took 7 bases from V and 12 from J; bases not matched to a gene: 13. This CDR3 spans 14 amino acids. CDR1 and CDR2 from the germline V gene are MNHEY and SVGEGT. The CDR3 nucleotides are TGTGCCAGCAATCCCGGATGGCGGGAGGGGGGGCAGTTCTTC. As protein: CASNPGWREGGQFF.

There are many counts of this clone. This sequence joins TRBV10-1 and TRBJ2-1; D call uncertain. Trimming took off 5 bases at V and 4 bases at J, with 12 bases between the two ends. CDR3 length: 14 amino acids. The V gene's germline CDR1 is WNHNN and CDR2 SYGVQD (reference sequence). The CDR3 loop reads CASSIDTIYNEQFF. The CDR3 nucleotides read TGCGCCAGCAGTATCGACACAATATACAATGAGCAGTTCTTC.

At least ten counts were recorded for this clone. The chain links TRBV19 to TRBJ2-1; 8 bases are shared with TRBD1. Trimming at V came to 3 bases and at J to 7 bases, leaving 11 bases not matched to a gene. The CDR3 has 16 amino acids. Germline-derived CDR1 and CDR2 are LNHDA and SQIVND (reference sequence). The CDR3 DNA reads TGTGCCAGTAGTATCAGCAGGGGGCTTAAGGAAAATGAGCAGTTCTTC. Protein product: CASSISRGLKENEQFF. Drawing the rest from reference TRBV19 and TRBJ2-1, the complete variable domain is DGGITQSPKYLFRKEGQNVTLSCEQNLNHDAMYWYRQDPGQGLRLIYYSQIVNDFQKGDIAEGYSVSREKKESFPLTVTSAQKNPTAFYLCASSISRGLKENEQFFGPGTRLTVL.

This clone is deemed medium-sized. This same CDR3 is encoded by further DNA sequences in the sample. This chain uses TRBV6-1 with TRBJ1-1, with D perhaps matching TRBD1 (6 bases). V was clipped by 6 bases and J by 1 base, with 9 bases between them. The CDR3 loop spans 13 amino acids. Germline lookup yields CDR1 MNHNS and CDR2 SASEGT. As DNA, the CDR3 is TGTGCCAGCAGCCAGGACAGGAACACTGAAGCTTTCTTT. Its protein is CASSQDRNTEAFF.

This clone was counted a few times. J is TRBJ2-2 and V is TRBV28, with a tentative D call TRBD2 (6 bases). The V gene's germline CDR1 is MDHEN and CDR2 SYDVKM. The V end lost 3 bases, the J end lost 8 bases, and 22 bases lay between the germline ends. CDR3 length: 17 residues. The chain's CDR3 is CASSFRTGNSGTGELFF. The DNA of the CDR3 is TGTGCCAGCAGTTTTCGGACGGGAAATAGCGGCACAGGGGAGCTGTTTTTT. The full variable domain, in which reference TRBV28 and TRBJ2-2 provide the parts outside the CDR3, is DVKVTQSSRYLVKRTGEKVFLECVQDMDHENMFWYRQDPGLGLRLIYFSYDVKMKEKGDIPEGYSVSREKKERFSLILESASTNQTSMYLCASSFRTGNSGTGELFFGEGSRLTVL.

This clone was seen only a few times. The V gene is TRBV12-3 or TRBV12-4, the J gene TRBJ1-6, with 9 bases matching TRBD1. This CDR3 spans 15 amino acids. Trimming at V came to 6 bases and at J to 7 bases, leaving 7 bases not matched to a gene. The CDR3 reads CASSPPGQGNSPLHF. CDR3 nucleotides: TGTGCCAGCAGCCCCCCCGGACAGGGGAATTCACCCCTCCACTTT.

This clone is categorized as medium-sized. The CDR3 reads CASSLVTSGRARYEQYF. CDR3 nucleotides: TGTGCCAGCAGCTTAGTTACTAGCGGGAGGGCCCGCTACGAGCAGTACTTC. The chain couples TRBV11-3 to TRBJ2-7; 13 bases are shared with TRBD2. The CDR3 covers 17 residues. CDR1 and CDR2 (germline): SGHNT, YENEEA. J lost 3 bases, V lost 1 base, and 6 bases had no gene match.